The T cell receptor beta chain under discussion was sequenced for a study of lymphopenia after photon versus proton radiotherapy. The method was immunoSEQ multiplex PCR; TCRdb's version includes in-frame clones alone and lacks a portion of them. The sample consists of about 7,300 clones, 93% of them appearing once. CDR1 LGHNT and CDR2 FRNRAP come from the germline V gene. The length of the CDR3 is 13 residues. The ends were cut back, 7 bases at V and 6 bases at J, with 15 bases in the middle. The TCR sequence derives from a woman aged 50 to 65 with cholangiocarcinoma. The chain joins TRBV12-5 to TRBJ1-1; weak D call: TRBD1 (5 bases). This sample comprised peripheral blood, obtained from a patient treated with photon-based radiotherapy. CDR3 coding DNA: TGTGCTAGTGACCTACTCGGGACCTCTGAAGCTTTCTTT. Its protein is CASDLLGTSEAFF.